These 8 T cell receptor beta chains share one sample of origin, sequenced in a study of T cell changes during pregnancy in multiple sclerosis. Using immunoSEQ multiplex PCR, the repertoire was profiled, and TCRdb retains in-frame clones only, with some absent. The sample has some 70,000 clones; around 90% are singletons. The starting material was peripheral blood, obtained in the second trimester of pregnancy. These receptor sequences come from a female donor in good health, enrolled as a control in a pregnancy study.

This chain links TRBV10-3 with TRBJ1-1; no firm D call. CDR1 is ENHRY and CDR2 is SYGVKD in the germline V gene. The CDR3 contains 12 residues. V gave up 4 bases and J gave up 8 bases, with 11 bases separating them. DNA for the CDR3: TGTGCCATCAGTGGGGGAGGGAGGGAAGCTTTCTTT. This sequence encodes CAISGGGREAFF.

In its sample, this clone was seen once. The V gene is TRBV7-2, the J gene TRBJ1-1; D remains ambiguous. The CDR3 sequence is 14 residues long. The V and J ends lost 6 bases and 4 bases respectively, with 15 bases between them. Germline V gene sequence: CDR1 SGHTA, CDR2 FQGNSA. In nucleotides, the CDR3 is TGTGCCAGCAGACCCCTGGGCGAAGGCACTGAAGCTTTCTTT. It yields the protein CASRPLGEGTEAFF.

The rearrangement uses TRBV6-1 and TRBJ1-4, with D tentatively TRBD1 (5 bases). CDR3 length: 14 residues. The V gene lost 2 bases and the J gene lost 8 bases, with 12 bases spanning the gap. Per the germline V gene, CDR1 is MNHNS and CDR2 is SASEGT. CDR3 sequence (DNA): TGTGCCAGCAGTGAACTTGGGACTTTCGAAAAACTGTTTTTT. This sequence encodes CASSELGTFEKLFF.

The V and J genes are TRBV28 and TRBJ1-2, with D perhaps matching TRBD1 (6 bases). Germline values: CDR1 MDHEN, CDR2 SYDVKM. V was cut by 9 bases and J by 6 bases, with 14 bases left in between. This CDR3 has 12 amino acids. The chain's CDR3 is CASHREFNGYTF. In DNA form, the CDR3 reads TGTGCCAGTCACAGGGAGTTCAATGGCTACACCTTC.

The rearrangement joins TRBV19 to TRBJ2-6; D is unresolved. The CDR3 consists of 15 residues. Trimming shortened V by 5 bases and J by 0 bases, and 8 bases separated the two germline ends. Germline V gene sequence: CDR1 LNHDA, CDR2 SQIVND (reference sequence). Here the CDR3 reads CASSSASSGANVLTF. The CDR3 region has the DNA TGTGCCAGTAGTTCCGCCAGCTCTGGGGCCAACGTCCTGACTTTC.

This clone appeared a single time. The V call is TRBV19, the J call TRBJ2-7; D is perhaps TRBD1 (5 bases). Germline V lookup: CDR1 LNHDA, CDR2 SQIVND (reference sequence). The ends were cut back, 3 bases at V and 5 bases at J, with 14 bases in the middle. This CDR3 comprises 14 residues. The CDR3 loop is CASSMLPGFNEQYF. The CDR3 bases are TGTGCCAGTAGTATGCTCCCAGGGTTCAACGAGCAGTACTTC.

The CDR3 region is CASSPSGGSAYNEQFF. The CDR3 DNA is TGTGCCAGCAGCCCTAGCGGGGGGTCGGCTTACAATGAGCAGTTCTTC. The rearrangement links TRBV7-9 to TRBJ2-1; the match to TRBD2 covers 11 bases. With V trimmed by 5 bases and J by 4 bases, 7 bases remained unmatched. This CDR3 is built from 16 residues. Germline V gene lookup returns CDR1 SEHNR and CDR2 FQNEAQ (reference sequence). The complete variable domain, with remaining parts taken from reference TRBV7-9 and TRBJ2-1, reads DTGVSQNPRHKITKRGQNVTFRCDPISEHNRLYWYRQTLGQGPEFLTYFQNEAQLEKSRLLSDRFSAERPKGSFSTLEIQRTEQGDSAMYLCASSPSGGSAYNEQFFGPGTRLTVL.

This clone appeared a single time. CDR3 nucleotide sequence: TGTGCCAGCAGCTTAGGTCCGGTGAACACTGAAGCTTTCTTT. This codes for CASSLGPVNTEAFF. The chain combines TRBV13 with TRBJ1-1; D ambiguous. Looked up from germline, CDR1 is PRHDT and CDR2 is FYEKMQ (reference sequence). This CDR3 is built from 14 residues. V shed 0 bases and J shed 0 bases, with 5 bases lying between them.